This T cell receptor beta chain appears in the sequencing data of a study of cytomegalovirus exposure and HLA in healthy donors (dated by TCRdb to 2016 to 2017). At the level of the whole study: According to an earlier analysis of 587 of the donors, about 179 million T cells yielded roughly 110 million unique TCR beta sequences and around 280 Gb of sequence data. A later genetic analysis took genome-wide SNP genotypes for 398 of the 666 donors and used that subset as a discovery cohort. Among some 400 genotyped donors of the cohort, an average of roughly 230,000 unique TCR beta nucleotide sequences was sequenced per donor, of which roughly 17% were non-productive. In a later analysis, previously published TCR beta repertoires from 550 to 750 donors were re-analyzed and high-resolution HLA genotyping was added so that TCR occurrence patterns could be studied. The study used immunosequencing to profile the T cell repertoires of approximately 630 subjects and linked those repertoires to cytomegalovirus serostatus. The number of typed donors differed by locus: about 620-630 for A, B, C, DRB1 and DQB1; some 500 for DQA1; 606 for DPA1; and around 490 for DPB1. An early release covering over 500 HLA-typed donors comprised about 310 gigabases of sequencing data and around 85 million unique TCR sequences. The study aimed to test whether cataloging public T cell receptors could reveal signatures of past pathogen exposure. High-throughput TCR immunosequencing, statistical association of individual TCRs with disease status, and machine learning were combined to predict cytomegalovirus infection status. An earlier analysis of approximately 500 of the donors applied high-throughput TCR beta sequencing to assess whether each TCR beta V gene segment acted as functional or pseudogenic. Among the approximately 430 genotyped donors, more than 70% belonged to the genetic ancestry cluster associated with self-reported Caucasian donors. HLA typing covered class I and class II loci at four-digit resolution. Alongside the repertoire data, information on donor age, sex, ethnicity and CMV serostatus was compiled. Besides the first cohort of approximately 710 subjects, a separate validation cohort made up of 95 to 150 different subjects was used. Rather than drawing on any new phenotypic data, the later analysis identified candidate immune exposures from TCR beta sequences and the way those sequences occurred across donors. Because of strong linkage in the cohort, five DR-DQ haplotypes were treated as single units for association and clustering. All discovery cohort repertoires had been generated on a single sequencing platform. Here is what the overall study found, with its caveats: In this cohort, only TCR beta chains were sequenced, and detectable features were limited by the absence of alpha or paired-chain data. Correlated functional status among segregating V segments might be attributable to linkage disequilibrium, but an unknown experimental factor could not be ruled out. Roughly uniform sequencing depth across donors was assumed in presence/absence analyses, although this assumption may not hold. The authors suggested that the approach could potentially be extended to other disease states and immunological phenotypes. In a later analysis, about 16,000 TCR beta sequences were associated with specific HLA alleles at a false discovery rate of 0.05. When HLA alleles, especially DR and DQ, strongly co-occurred, attributing TCR associations to individual alleles was difficult. Because counts were too low, about 18 rarely observed V segments, including chromosome 9 orphons, were left out of the earlier analysis of a few hundred of the donors. While some public TCRs were present in many individuals, most TCR sequences turned up only very rarely across donors. Broadly in line with IMGT annotations, most TCR beta V segments showed up in productive rearrangements about 87% or about 30% of the time in an earlier analysis of around 600 of the donors. A few of the identified cytomegalovirus-associated TCR beta chains were confirmed in vitro to be specific for cytomegalovirus antigens. According to a later analysis, TCR association rates differed among HLA loci, with DRB1 alleles showing the most associated TCRs and HLA-C alleles showing the fewest. In a later genetic analysis, a missense DCLRE1C variant was associated with V-gene and J-gene trimming of TCR beta chains, and the association was replicated in an independent cohort. In a later genetic analysis, fewer N-insertions in productive TCRs were reported among donors in an Asian-associated ancestry cluster than the 666-donor mean. In a later analysis, several top co-occurrence clusters were reported to appear linked to parvovirus B19, influenza, CMV and Epstein-Barr virus. Because HLA typing was unavailable for some donors at each locus, only the typed subset was used in association tests. The 87-base-pair reads could not distinguish some IMGT-functional V segments, including TRBV6-2 and TRBV6-3, so those segments were excluded. For the cohort, immune exposure information was limited to CMV serostatus. In a later analysis, most CMV-associated TCR beta chains were found to appear HLA-restricted, with HLA associations seemingly driven largely by CMV exposure. In both the original and validation cohorts, the classifier was reported to diagnose cytomegalovirus status with high specificity and sensitivity. A further reported finding was that TCR beta sequences accurately predicted the HLA-A and HLA-B alleles for most subjects in the first cohort. A total of roughly 160 TCR beta chains were listed by the study as associated with cytomegalovirus. A cluster of highly shared sequence variants was judged likely to be a technical artifact of the sequencing pipeline. In a later analysis, HLA-associated TCR beta chains were found to be more clonally expanded and to have lower generation probabilities than equally common non-associated chains.

The cohort consisted of 600 to 750 healthy bone marrow donors. All cohort members were sampled while nominally healthy, although unrecorded immune exposures were likely present. The donor tested CMV seropositive, placing the donor among the roughly 270 seropositive members of the cohort. A peripheral blood sample was collected from each donor, and TCR beta sequencing was performed on peripheral blood mononuclear cells. The Qiagen DNeasy Blood Extraction Kit was used to extract genomic DNA from the blood cell samples. As concerns this clone: There is no known antigen for this receptor. No much larger clone is present one base from it, and per-base qualities are unavailable.

The CDR3, cysteine through phenylalanine, is 16 amino acids long. Of all the DNA, just the CDR3 is kept, 48 bases in frame from base 1. The germline V gene encodes CDR1 SGHAT and CDR2 FQNNGV. V and J are trimmed by 5 bases and 6 bases, and the gene matches miss 9 bases of the junction. Libraries came from the immunoSEQ multiplex PCR assay. The multiplex PCR relied on a mix of 60 forward primers for TCR Vbeta segments and 13 reverse primers for TCR Jbeta segments. A multiplex PCR assay on genomic DNA amplified the CDR3 region of rearranged TCR beta genes. The amplified TCR beta libraries were sequenced on the Illumina HiSeq System as 87-base-pair reads. Concerning the study's data processing: Across the roughly 700 repertoires, a later analysis counted 80 million or so unique TCR beta chains, about 10 million of which were shared by at least two donors. To remove PCR and sequencing errors, raw reads were error-corrected and collapsed into unique sequences using a nearest-neighbor algorithm that merged closely related sequences. V, D and J gene segments were assigned by aligning CDR3 sequences to IMGT reference sequences. For a sequence to be retained, a match of at least six nucleotides was required to both a V gene segment and a J gene segment. A rearrangement counted as productive if the CDR3 had no stop codons and remained in frame with V and J, and every other rearrangement counted as non-productive. CDR3 was defined according to IMGT convention as the region running from the second conserved V-encoded cysteine to the conserved J-encoded phenylalanine. In an earlier analysis of around 570 of the donors, sequences lacking an unambiguous match to a single V gene segment were excluded. An earlier analysis of 550 to 650 of the donors classified V segments as functional when productive rearrangements were above 56.7% and as segregating when the standard deviation between donors was above 5%. To diagnose cytomegalovirus status from the catalog of TCR beta chain sequences, a statistical classification framework was built. V and J gene assignment, in a later analysis, came from comparing TCR nucleotide sequences with IMGT/GENE-DB human TR gene sequences. In a later analysis, CDR3 sequences and most-parsimonious VDJ recombination scenarios were assigned using the TCRdist pipeline. In a later analysis, each TCR beta chain was defined by its CDR3 amino acid sequence together with its V-gene family, and reads without a unique V-gene family were excluded. In a later analysis, 450 to 600 highly shared, low-generation-probability nucleotide sequences were removed to address suspected cross-contamination and a sequencing artifact. In a later analysis, a clonal expansion index for each public chain was calculated from normalized within-repertoire ranks of inferred template counts. A later analysis computed generation probabilities with a VDJ recombination model fitted to out-of-frame rearrangements, and checked the results against IGoR. A later analysis scored TCR-TCR, TCR-HLA and TCR-CMV co-occurrence with hypergeometric tests, applying a repertoire-size bias correction to TCR pairs. A later analysis estimated false discovery rates by permuting HLA or CMV assignments 20 times. A later analysis grouped co-occurring TCRs with DBSCAN, adding TCRdist sequence similarity when clustering within HLA-allele-positive subsets. For co-occurrence clustering, repertoires with fewer than 30,000 or more than 120,000 public chains were excluded, along with four to six repertoires with anomalous nucleotide sharing. Entries here come from immuneACCESS through TCRdb and include only in-frame sequences with V and J called. Some clones fail to appear in such tables; in the studies checked, an unresolved V gene covers under half of the shortfall, and the cause of the remainder is unknown. V and J calls and clone size are given by that table; D and trimming were obtained from the DNA. The sample table holds about 190,000 clones, of which about 81% were seen once. The biggest ten clones account for around 2.2% of the sample.

Sequenced input: PBMCs. The sequence was obtained from a woman younger than 30 in good health and CMV-seropositive. The chain couples TRBV11-2 to TRBJ2-3, with 12 junctional bases fitting TRBD1. The CDR3 loop reads CASSPGQGAITDTQYF. The nucleotides read TGTGCCAGCAGCCCGGGACAGGGGGCGATTACGGATACGCAGTATTTT.